This TCR beta chain stems from a study of blood T cells in healthy people across ages. Whole-study results and caveats: Measured against age, TCR beta diversity per million T cells decreased in a roughly linear manner.

Germline CDR1 and CDR2: LGHNA and YNFKEQ. V lost 2 bases, J lost 3 bases, and 11 bases lay in between. CDR3 length equals 14 residues. A second PCR, run for about 7 to 11 cycles, used a sample-barcoded 5' primer plus a J-beta primer mix. TCRdb analysed the 5' RACE reads with MiXCR anew, one entry per CDR3 protein. The sample comprises around 800,000 distinct CDR3 sequences, about 45% of which are singletons, and 15% to 20% rests with the top ten. Remarks on this clonotype: Antigen unknown.

The sequence derives from an elderly man in good health. Sequenced sample: blood. V gene TRBV4-2 combines with J gene TRBJ2-7; D gene ambiguous. The CDR3 sequence is CASSQSQGIYEQYF. The CDR3 bases are TGTGCCAGCAGCCAAAGCCAAGGGATCTACGAGCAGTACTTC.